Shown below are 8 T cell receptor beta chains from a single sample sequenced in a study of T cells in Graves' hyperthyroidism and ophthalmopathy. TCR beta CDR3 regions were amplified from RNA. HTBI primers were the set used in a first-round RT-PCR of the TCR CDR3. TCRdb fed the multiplex PCR reads into MiXCR, producing one record per CDR3 protein. The sample includes 300,000 to 350,000 distinct CDR3 sequences, over 20% of them seen just once. The specimen sequenced was blood. The receptors stem from a woman aged 45 to 65 with Graves' hyperthyroidism.

This clonotype showed up many times. The chain has TRBV20-1 and TRBJ2-5, with TRBD2 matching 9 bases. V lost 0 bases and J lost 5; bases outside the gene matches: 13. The CDR3 totals 17 residues. CDR1 is DFQATT and CDR2 is SNEGSKA in the germline V gene (reference sequence). The CDR3 reads CSARDLKSGGGAETQYF. DNA for the CDR3: TGCAGTGCTAGAGATCTCAAGTCGGGCGGGGGGGCGGAGACCCAGTACTTC.

V is TRBV24-1 and J is TRBJ2-2; D possibly corresponds to TRBD1 (6 bases). Trimming stripped 9 bases from V and 4 bases from J, with 20 bases between. Germline CDR1 KGHDR, CDR2 SFDVKD. This CDR3 is 16 amino acids long. In DNA form, the CDR3 reads TGTGCCACCCGAGCCCCCGTACTAGGGGGCACCGGGGAGCTGTTTTTT. Translating gives CATRAPVLGGTGELFF.

This clonotype was counted ten times or more. The chain recombines TRBV24-1 with TRBJ2-1; 10 nucleotides agree with TRBD2. The CDR3 is 16 amino acids. Germline V gives CDR1 KGHDR, CDR2 SFDVKD. Trimming cost V 3 bases and J 3 bases; bases outside gene matches: 4. For the CDR3, the DNA is TGTGCCACCAGTGATAGGACTAGCGGAGACTACAATGAGCAGTTCTTC. Encoded protein: CATSDRTSGDYNEQFF.

This clonotype was observed a few times. This chain connects TRBV6-6 to TRBJ2-2; D gene ambiguous. This CDR3 is 13 amino acids long. Trimming left V 2 bases short and J 4 bases short, with 5 bases between. Germline CDR1 MNHNY, CDR2 SVGAGI (reference sequence). The CDR3 sequence is CASSYIGTGELFF. For the CDR3, the DNA is TGTGCCAGCAGTTACATTGGCACCGGGGAGCTGTTTTTT.

This clonotype was counted many times. The chain joins TRBV12-3 or TRBV12-4 to TRBJ2-2, with 10 bases fitting TRBD2. The CDR3 extends over 14 amino acids. Trimming removed 6 bases from V and 6 bases from J; junction bases left unmatched: 4. CDR3 in DNA: TGTGCCAGCAGACAGCGGGAGGGCCCCGGGGAGCTGTTTTTT. It is translated as CASRQREGPGELFF.

This clonotype was counted ten times or more. This chain connects TRBV30 to TRBJ2-3; 9 positions match TRBD1. Germline V gives CDR1 GTSNPN, CDR2 SVGIG (reference sequence). This CDR3 comprises 15 residues. V dropped 1 base and J dropped 4; count of bases not matched to a gene: 6. The CDR3 reads CAWSATGGKADTQYF. For the CDR3, the DNA is TGTGCCTGGAGTGCAACAGGGGGCAAGGCAGATACGCAGTATTTT.

This sequence joins TRBV20-1 and TRBJ2-1, with TRBD2 matching over 15 bases. The CDR3 has 14 residues. With V trimmed by 6 bases and J by 6 bases, 3 bases remained unmatched. Germline V gene sequence: CDR1 DFQATT, CDR2 SNEGSKA (reference sequence). The CDR3 coding sequence is TGCAGTGCCGGGACTAGCGGGAGGTTCAATGAGCAGTTCTTC. As protein: CSAGTSGRFNEQFF.

The chain combines TRBV2 with TRBJ2-1; no clear D. The CDR3 is 14 residues long. V gave up 1 base and J gave up 5 bases, with 9 bases separating them. Germline lookup yields CDR1 SNHLY and CDR2 FYNNEI. CDR3 in amino acids: CASSEDSPDNEQFF. In DNA, the CDR3 is TGTGCCAGCAGTGAAGATAGTCCCGACAATGAGCAGTTCTTC.